This is a list of T cell receptor beta chains from one sample in a study of cytomegalovirus exposure and HLA in healthy donors. Produced via immunoSEQ multiplex PCR; TCRdb's table is partial and in-frame only. The sample yields 210,000 or so clones, more than 75% seen once. Sequencing was performed on PBMCs. The receptors here all came from a human donor in good health. The CDR3 runs from the conserved cysteine through the conserved F or W. The D gene is left open where the match is weak. Not every row has a clone size; where given, it reads once, few, many or a size class.

12	TRBV5-6	.	.	TRBJ2-2	TGTGCCAGCAGCTTGGTTATCGGGGAGCTGTTTTTT	CASSLVIGELFF
21	TRBV18	TRBD2	.	TRBJ2-1	TGTGCCAGCTCACCAGAGGAGTGGGCTAGCGGGAGAACGGGTATGGACAATGAGCAGTTCTTC	CASSPEEWASGRTGMDNEQFF
14	TRBV29-1	TRBD2	once	TRBJ2-7	TGCAGCGTTGACAGTGCGGGAGGGTTCGACGAGCAGTACTTC	CSVDSAGGFDEQYF
17	TRBV29-1	TRBD2	.	TRBJ2-1	TGCAGCGTTGAAGATCTTCGGGGACTAGCGGGGTACAATGAGCAGTTCTTC	CSVEDLRGLAGYNEQFF
15	TRBV4-1	.	few	TRBJ1-1	TGCGCCAGCAGCCACATCGATGATTCGGGCACTGAAGCTTTCTTT	CASSHIDDSGTEAFF
14	TRBV7-2	.	.	TRBJ1-4	TGTGCCAGCAGCTTAGAAGCTTTTAATGAAAAACTGTTTTTT	CASSLEAFNEKLFF
16	TRBV18	.	.	TRBJ1-5	TGTGCCAGCTCACCACCGAGACAGGAGGGCAATCAGCCCCAGCATTTT	CASSPPRQEGNQPQHF
14	TRBV28	.	.	TRBJ2-3	TGTGCCAGCAAGGGGGTAGGTTGGACAGATACGCAGTATTTT	CASKGVGWTDTQYF
16	TRBV10-3	TRBD2	.	TRBJ2-1	TGTGCCATCAGTGAGTCACAGACTAGCGGGACTGATGAGCAGTTCTTC	CAISESQTSGTDEQFF
13	TRBV27	.	.	TRBJ2-2	TGTGCCAGCAGTTGGGGGAGGACCGGGGAGCTGTTTTTT	CASSWGRTGELFF
16	TRBV4-2	.	.	TRBJ1-1	TGTGCCAGCAGCCCAGGGGAGGGGGTGCTGAACACTGAAGCTTTCTTT	CASSPGEGVLNTEAFF